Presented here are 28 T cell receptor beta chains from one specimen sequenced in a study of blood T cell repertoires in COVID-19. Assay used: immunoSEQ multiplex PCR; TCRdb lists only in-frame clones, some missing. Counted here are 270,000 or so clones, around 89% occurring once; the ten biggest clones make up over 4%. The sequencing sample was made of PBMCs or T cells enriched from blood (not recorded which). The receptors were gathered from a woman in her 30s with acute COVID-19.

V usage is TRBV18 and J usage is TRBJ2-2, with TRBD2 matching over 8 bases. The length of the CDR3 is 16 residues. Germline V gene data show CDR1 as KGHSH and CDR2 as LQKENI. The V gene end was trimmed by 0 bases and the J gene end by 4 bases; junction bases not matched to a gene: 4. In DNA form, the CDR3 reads TGTGCCAGCTCACCACCCACGGGAGGGGGCACCGGGGAGCTGTTTTTT. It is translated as CASSPPTGGGTGELFF. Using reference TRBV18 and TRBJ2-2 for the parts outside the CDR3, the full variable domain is NAGVMQNPRHLVRRRGQEARLRCSPMKGHSHVYWYRQLPEEGLKFMVYLQKENIIDESGMPKERFSAEFPKEGPSILRIQQVVRGDSAAYFCASSPPTGGGTGELFFGEGSRLTVL.

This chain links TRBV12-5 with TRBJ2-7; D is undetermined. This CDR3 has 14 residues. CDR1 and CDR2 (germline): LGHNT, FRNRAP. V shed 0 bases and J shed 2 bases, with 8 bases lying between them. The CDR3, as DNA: TGTGCTAGTGGTTTGGTGGAGAGAACCTACGAGCAGTACTTC. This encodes CASGLVERTYEQYF. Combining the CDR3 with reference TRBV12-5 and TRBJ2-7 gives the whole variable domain DARVTQTPRHKVTEMGQEVTMRCQPILGHNTVFWYRQTMMQGLELLAYFRNRAPLDDSGMPKDRFSAEMPDATLATLKIQPSEPRDSAVYFCASGLVERTYEQYFGPGTRLTVT.

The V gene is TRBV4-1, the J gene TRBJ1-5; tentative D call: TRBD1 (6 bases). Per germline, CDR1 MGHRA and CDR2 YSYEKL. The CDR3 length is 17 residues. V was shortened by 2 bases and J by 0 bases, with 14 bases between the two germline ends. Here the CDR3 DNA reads TGCGCCAGCAGCCAATCCGGGACACCGGATAGCAATCAGCCCCAGCATTTT. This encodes CASSQSGTPDSNQPQHF.

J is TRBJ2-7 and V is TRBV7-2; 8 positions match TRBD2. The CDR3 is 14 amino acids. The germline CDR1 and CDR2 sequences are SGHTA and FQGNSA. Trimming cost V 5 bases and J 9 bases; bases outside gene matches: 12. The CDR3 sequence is CASSPLGTSGRQYF. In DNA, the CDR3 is TGTGCCAGCAGCCCTCTCGGGACTAGTGGACGGCAGTACTTC.

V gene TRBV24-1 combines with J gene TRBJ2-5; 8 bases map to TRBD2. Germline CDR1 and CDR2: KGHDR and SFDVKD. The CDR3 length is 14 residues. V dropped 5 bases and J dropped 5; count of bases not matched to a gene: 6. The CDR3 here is CATSAAGGHETQYF. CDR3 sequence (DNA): TGTGCCACCAGTGCGGCGGGAGGCCACGAGACCCAGTACTTC.

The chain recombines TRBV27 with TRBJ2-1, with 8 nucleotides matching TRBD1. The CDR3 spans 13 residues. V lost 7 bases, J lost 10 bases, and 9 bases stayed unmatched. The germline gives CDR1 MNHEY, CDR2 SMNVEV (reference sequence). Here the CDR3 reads CASTPGGRREQFF. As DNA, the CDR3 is TGTGCCAGCACCCCAGGGGGCAGACGAGAGCAGTTCTTC.

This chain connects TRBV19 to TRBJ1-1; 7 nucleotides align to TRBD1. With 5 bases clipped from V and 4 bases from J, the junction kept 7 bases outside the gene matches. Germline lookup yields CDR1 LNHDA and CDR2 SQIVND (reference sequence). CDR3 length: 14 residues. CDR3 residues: CASSFVDRATEAFF. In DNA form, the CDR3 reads TGTGCCAGTAGTTTCGTTGACAGGGCCACTGAAGCTTTCTTT.

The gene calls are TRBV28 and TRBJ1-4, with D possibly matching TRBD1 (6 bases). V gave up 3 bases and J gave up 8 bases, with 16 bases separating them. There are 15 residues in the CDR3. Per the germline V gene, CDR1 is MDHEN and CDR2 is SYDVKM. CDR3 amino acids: CASSFNEGHREKLFF. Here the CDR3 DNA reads TGTGCCAGCAGTTTTAACGAGGGACATCGAGAAAAACTGTTTTTT.

CDR3 nucleotides: TGTGCCAGCAGCCTCGATTGGGGGGGCACAGATACGCAGTATTTT. As protein: CASSLDWGGTDTQYF. The V gene is TRBV6-1, the J gene TRBJ2-3; tentatively, D is TRBD2 (6 bases). The CDR3 is 15 amino acids. Germline V gene lookup returns CDR1 MNHNS and CDR2 SASEGT. V shed 6 bases and J shed 1 base, with 14 bases lying between them.

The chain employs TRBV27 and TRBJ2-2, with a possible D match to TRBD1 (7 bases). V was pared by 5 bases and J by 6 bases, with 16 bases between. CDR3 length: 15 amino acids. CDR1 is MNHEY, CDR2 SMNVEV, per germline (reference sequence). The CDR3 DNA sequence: TGTGCCAGCAGTCTGGAGGGGGCAGGCGCCGGGGAGCTGTTTTTT. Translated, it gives CASSLEGAGAGELFF.

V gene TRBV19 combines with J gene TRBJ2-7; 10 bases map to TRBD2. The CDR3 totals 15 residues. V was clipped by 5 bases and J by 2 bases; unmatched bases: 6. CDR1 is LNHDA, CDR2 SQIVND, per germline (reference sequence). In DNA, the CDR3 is TGTGCCAGTAGTCGGACTAGCGGAAATACCTACGAGCAGTACTTC. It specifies CASSRTSGNTYEQYF.

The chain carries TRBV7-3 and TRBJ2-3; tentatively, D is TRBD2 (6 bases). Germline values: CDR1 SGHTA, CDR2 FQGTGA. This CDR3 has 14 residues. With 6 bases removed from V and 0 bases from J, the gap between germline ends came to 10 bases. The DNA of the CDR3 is TGTGCCAGCAGGTCCGGGGGAAGCACAGATACGCAGTATTTT. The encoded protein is CASRSGGSTDTQYF.

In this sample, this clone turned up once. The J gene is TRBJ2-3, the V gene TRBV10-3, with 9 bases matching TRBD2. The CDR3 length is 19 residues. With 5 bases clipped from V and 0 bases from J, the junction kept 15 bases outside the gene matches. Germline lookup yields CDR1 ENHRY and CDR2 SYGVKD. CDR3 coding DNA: TGTGCCATCAGTTCGGCTAGCGGGGACAAACCATCTAGCACAGATACGCAGTATTTT. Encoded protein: CAISSASGDKPSSTDTQYF.

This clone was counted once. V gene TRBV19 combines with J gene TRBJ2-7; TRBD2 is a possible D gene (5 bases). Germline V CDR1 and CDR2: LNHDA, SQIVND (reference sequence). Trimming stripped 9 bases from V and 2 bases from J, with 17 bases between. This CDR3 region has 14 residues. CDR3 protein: CASQLEIGPYEQYF. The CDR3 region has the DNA TGTGCCAGCCAACTAGAAATAGGCCCCTACGAGCAGTACTTC.

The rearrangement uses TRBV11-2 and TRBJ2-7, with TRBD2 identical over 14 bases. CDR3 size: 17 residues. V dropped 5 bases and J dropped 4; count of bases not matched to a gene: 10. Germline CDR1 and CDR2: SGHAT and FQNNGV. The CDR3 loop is CASSPWRLAGGPYEQYF. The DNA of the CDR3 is TGTGCCAGCAGCCCGTGGAGACTAGCGGGAGGGCCGTACGAGCAGTACTTC.

The CDR3 loop reads CAISETIYNSPLHF. As DNA, the CDR3 is TGTGCCATCAGTGAGACAATCTATAATTCACCCCTCCACTTT. The chain uses TRBV10-3 and TRBJ1-6, with unresolved D. The CDR3 contains 14 residues. V lost 2 bases and J lost 3, with 5 bases in between. Per germline, CDR1 ENHRY and CDR2 SYGVKD.

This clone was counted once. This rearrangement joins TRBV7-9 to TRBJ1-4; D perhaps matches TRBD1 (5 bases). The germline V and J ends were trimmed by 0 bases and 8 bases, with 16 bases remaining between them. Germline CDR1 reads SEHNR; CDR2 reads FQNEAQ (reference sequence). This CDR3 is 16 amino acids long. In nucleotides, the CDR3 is TGTGCCAGCAGCTTAGCCGGAACGGGACTATCCGAAAAACTGTTTTTT. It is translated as CASSLAGTGLSEKLFF.

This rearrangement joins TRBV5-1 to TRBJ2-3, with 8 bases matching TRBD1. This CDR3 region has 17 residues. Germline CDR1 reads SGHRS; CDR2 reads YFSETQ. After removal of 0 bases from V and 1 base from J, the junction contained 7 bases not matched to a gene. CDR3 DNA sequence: TGCGCCAGCAGCTTGGCCCGGGCGACAGGGGGCACAGATACGCAGTATTTT. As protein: CASSLARATGGTDTQYF.

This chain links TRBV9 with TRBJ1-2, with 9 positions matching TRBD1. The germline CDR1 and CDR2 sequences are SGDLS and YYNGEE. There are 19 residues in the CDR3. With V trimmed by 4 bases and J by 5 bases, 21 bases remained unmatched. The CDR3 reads CASSTHRGHLGFREYGYTF. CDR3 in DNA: TGTGCCAGCAGCACCCACAGGGGGCATCTGGGGTTTCGGGAATATGGCTACACCTTC.

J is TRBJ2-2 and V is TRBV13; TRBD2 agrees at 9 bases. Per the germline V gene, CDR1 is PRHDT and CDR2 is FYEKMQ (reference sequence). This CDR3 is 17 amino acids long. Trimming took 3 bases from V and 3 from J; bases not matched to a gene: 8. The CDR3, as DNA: TGTGCCAGCAGCTTGGAGCGGGAGGACCCATACACCGGGGAGCTGTTTTTT. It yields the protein CASSLEREDPYTGELFF.

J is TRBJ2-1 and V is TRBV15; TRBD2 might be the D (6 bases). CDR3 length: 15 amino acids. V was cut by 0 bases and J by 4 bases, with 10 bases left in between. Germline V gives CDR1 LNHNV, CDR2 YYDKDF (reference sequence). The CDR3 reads CATSRDAGYYNEQFF. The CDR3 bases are TGTGCCACCAGCAGAGATGCGGGGTATTACAATGAGCAGTTCTTC. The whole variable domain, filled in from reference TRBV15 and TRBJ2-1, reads DAMVIQNPRYQVTQFGKPVTLSCSQTLNHNVMYWYQQKSSQAPKLLFHYYDKDFNNEADTPDNFQSRRPNTSFCFLDIRSPGLGDTAMYLCATSRDAGYYNEQFFGPGTRLTVL.

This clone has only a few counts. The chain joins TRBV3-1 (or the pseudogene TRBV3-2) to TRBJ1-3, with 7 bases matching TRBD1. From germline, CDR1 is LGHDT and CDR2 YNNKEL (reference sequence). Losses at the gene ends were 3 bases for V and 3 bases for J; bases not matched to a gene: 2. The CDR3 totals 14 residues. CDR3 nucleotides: TGTGCCAGCAGCCATCGACAGGGTGGAAACACCATATATTTT. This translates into CASSHRQGGNTIYF.

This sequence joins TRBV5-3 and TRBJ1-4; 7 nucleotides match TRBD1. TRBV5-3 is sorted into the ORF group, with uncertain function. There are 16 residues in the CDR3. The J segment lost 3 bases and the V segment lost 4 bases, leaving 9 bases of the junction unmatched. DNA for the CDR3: TGTGCCAGAAGCCCCATACAGGGGCCGGCTAATGAAAAACTGTTTTTT. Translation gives CARSPIQGPANEKLFF.

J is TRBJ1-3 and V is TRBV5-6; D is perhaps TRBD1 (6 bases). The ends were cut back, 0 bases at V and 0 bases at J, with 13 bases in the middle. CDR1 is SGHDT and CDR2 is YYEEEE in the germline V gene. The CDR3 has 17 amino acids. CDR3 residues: CASSLGDTTFSGNTIYF. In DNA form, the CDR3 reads TGTGCCAGCAGCTTGGGGGACACAACCTTCTCTGGAAACACCATATATTTT.

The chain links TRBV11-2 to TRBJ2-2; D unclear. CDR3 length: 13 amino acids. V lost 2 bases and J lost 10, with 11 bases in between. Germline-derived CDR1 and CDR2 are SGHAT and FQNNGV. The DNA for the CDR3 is TGTGCCAGCAGCTTATATCCCGCGGAGGAGCTGTTTTTT. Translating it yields CASSLYPAEELFF.

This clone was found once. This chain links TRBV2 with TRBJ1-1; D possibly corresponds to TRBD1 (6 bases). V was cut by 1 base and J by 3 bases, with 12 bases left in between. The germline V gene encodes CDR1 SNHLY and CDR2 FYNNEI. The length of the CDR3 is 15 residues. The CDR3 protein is CASSEGGLRDTEAFF. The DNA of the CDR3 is TGTGCCAGCAGTGAAGGGGGGCTCCGGGACACTGAAGCTTTCTTT. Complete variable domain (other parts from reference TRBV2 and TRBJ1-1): EPEVTQTPSHQVTQMGQEVILRCVPISNHLYFYWYRQILGQKVEFLVSFYNNEISEKSEIFDDQFSVERPDGSNFTLKIRSTKLEDSAMYFCASSEGGLRDTEAFFGQGTRLTVV.

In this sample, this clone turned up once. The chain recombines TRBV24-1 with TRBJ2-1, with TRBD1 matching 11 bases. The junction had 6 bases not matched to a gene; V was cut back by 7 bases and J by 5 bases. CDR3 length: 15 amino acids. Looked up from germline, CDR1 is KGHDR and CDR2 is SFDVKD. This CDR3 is CATRRGQGANNEQFF. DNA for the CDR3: TGTGCCACCAGGCGCGGACAGGGGGCCAACAATGAGCAGTTCTTC.

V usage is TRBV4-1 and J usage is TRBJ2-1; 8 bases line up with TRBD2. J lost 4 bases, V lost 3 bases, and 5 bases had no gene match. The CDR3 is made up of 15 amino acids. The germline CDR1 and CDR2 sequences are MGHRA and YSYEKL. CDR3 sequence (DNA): TGCGCCAGCAGCCACCAGACTAGCGCGTACAATGAGCAGTTCTTC. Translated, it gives CASSHQTSAYNEQFF.